The 16 T cell receptor beta chains below all came from one sample that was sequenced in a study of T cell repertoires in cytomegalovirus infection. TCRdb re-analysed the reads in MiXCR, keeping a single row per CDR3 protein. The sample lists fewer than 550,000 distinct CDR3 sequences, approximately 15% occurring once. Sequenced sample: CD8+ T cells from PBMCs. These receptors all come from a human donor in good health (CMV status not recorded). Some clones in this sample may be carry-over from other donors' samples.

A word on this clonotype: An end of the junction does not agree with germline; a read error may underlie this. The chain uses TRBV12-3 or TRBV12-4 and TRBJ2-5; 11 nucleotides line up with TRBD2. The CDR3 consists of 16 residues. DNA for the CDR3: TGTGCCAGCACCCTATCTACTAGCGGGGGACAAGAGATCCAGTACTTC. Translating it yields CASTLSTSGGQEIQYF.

This clonotype has at least ten counts. The chain has TRBV7-9 and TRBJ2-5; no firm D call. Between the trimmed V and J ends, which lost 5 bases and 2 bases, there was a span of 12 bases. CDR1 and CDR2 (germline): SEHNR, FQNEAQ (reference sequence). CDR3 length: 14 residues. CDR3 loop: CASSVLGGQETQYF. The CDR3 DNA reads as TGTGCCAGCAGCGTCCTGGGTGGACAAGAGACCCAGTACTTC.

The chain combines TRBV3-1 with TRBJ2-7; D is uncertain. V lost 0 bases and J 7 bases, leaving 10 bases between the germline ends. The CDR3 is 13 amino acids. Looked up from germline, CDR1 is LGHDT and CDR2 is YNNKEL (reference sequence). The CDR3 here is CASSQDPSWEQYF. The CDR3 region has the DNA TGTGCCAGCAGCCAAGATCCGTCTTGGGAGCAGTACTTC.

This sequence joins TRBV12-3 or TRBV12-4 and TRBJ2-3; 8 bases agree with TRBD2. V lost 7 bases, J lost 5 bases, and 8 bases stayed unmatched. The CDR3 loop spans 14 amino acids. The CDR3 bases are TGTGCCAGCACCGGGACTCTAGCGGGAGATACGCAGTATTTT. This codes for CASTGTLAGDTQYF.

This clonotype was seen more than once but under ten times. The rearrangement joins TRBV28 to TRBJ2-7; 12 bases match TRBD2. V lost 2 bases to trimming and J lost 0 bases; unmatched junction nucleotides: 2. From germline, CDR1 is MDHEN and CDR2 SYDVKM. This CDR3 has 16 residues. CDR3 protein: CASSLGLAGTSYEQYF. Here the CDR3 DNA reads TGTGCCAGCAGTTTAGGACTAGCGGGAACCTCCTACGAGCAGTACTTC.

This clonotype has just a few counts. A much larger clone sits a single nucleotide away, making a read error possible. The chain employs TRBV24-1 and TRBJ2-1; no definite D call. The CDR3 covers 11 residues. CDR1 and CDR2 (germline): KGHDR, SFDVKD. V was clipped by 1 base and J by 6 bases, with 0 bases between them. The CDR3 DNA reads TGTGCCACCAGTGATTTCAATGAGCAGTTCTTC. As protein: CATSDFNEQFF.

The V gene is TRBV6-1, the J gene TRBJ2-3, with 9 nucleotides matching TRBD2. After removal of 1 base from V and 2 bases from J, the junction contained 7 bases not matched to a gene. There are 17 residues in the CDR3. Germline loops: CDR1 MNHNS, CDR2 SASEGT. The CDR3 nucleotides are TGTGCCAGCAGTGAAGGGAGGCGGGGGGGCCACACAGATACGCAGTATTTT. Its protein product is CASSEGRRGGHTDTQYF.

In its sample, this clonotype was seen a few times. Written as DNA, the CDR3 is TGTGCCAGCAGCCCCCCCGCGGGAGGTGGGGAGCAGTACTTC. Protein product: CASSPPAGGGEQYF. The rearrangement uses TRBV7-9 and TRBJ2-7, with TRBD2 matching over 8 bases. V dropped 5 bases and J dropped 7; count of bases not matched to a gene: 10. Germline loops: CDR1 SEHNR, CDR2 FQNEAQ (reference sequence). The CDR3 consists of 14 residues.

The rearrangement links TRBV29-1 to TRBJ2-6; D assignment may be TRBD1 or TRBD2 (5 bases each). V was trimmed by 0 bases and J by 0 bases, leaving 9 bases between them. Germline assignment: CDR1 SQVTM and CDR2 ANQGSEA. The CDR3 is 16 residues long. CDR3 nucleotide sequence: TGCAGCGTTGAAGAGGCGAGGGGCTCTGGGGCCAACGTCCTGACTTTC. Translating it yields CSVEEARGSGANVLTF.

There are many counts of this clonotype. This chain links TRBV12-3 or TRBV12-4 with TRBJ2-5; D is unresolved. This CDR3 is 13 amino acids long. V lost 5 bases and J lost 5, with 12 bases in between. The CDR3 loop reads CASSEKIIETQYF. The CDR3 nucleotides are TGTGCCAGCAGTGAGAAGATTATCGAGACCCAGTACTTC.

This clonotype was seen at least ten times. The rearrangement links TRBV27 to TRBJ2-3; TRBD2 matches at 9 bases. From germline, CDR1 is MNHEY and CDR2 SMNVEV (reference sequence). V lost 7 bases, J lost 4 bases, and 6 bases stayed unmatched. The CDR3 totals 14 residues. The CDR3 DNA reads as TGTGCCAGCAACCTAGCGGGGAGACCAGATACGCAGTATTTT. Translation gives CASNLAGRPDTQYF.

This clonotype was counted only a few times. This sequence joins TRBV20-1 and TRBJ2-7; 11 bases map to TRBD2. The CDR3 loop spans 16 amino acids. Germline assignment: CDR1 DFQATT and CDR2 SNEGSKA (reference sequence). Losses at the gene ends were 0 bases for V and 2 bases for J; bases not matched to a gene: 6. The chain's CDR3 is CSARDPLAGGPYEQYF. CDR3 nucleotide sequence: TGCAGTGCTAGAGATCCCCTAGCGGGAGGACCCTACGAGCAGTACTTC.

This clonotype was observed many times. As DNA, the CDR3 is TGTGCCAGCAGCCAATGGACAGGCGCCGCTTCCCTCGAGCAGTACTTC. Encoded protein: CASSQWTGAASLEQYF. V and J are TRBV14 and TRBJ2-7; 7 bases are shared with TRBD1. Trimming took 2 bases from V and 6 from J; bases not matched to a gene: 13. The CDR3 runs to 16 residues. CDR1 and CDR2 from the germline V gene are SGHDN and FVKESK. The variable domain in full, completed from reference TRBV14 and TRBJ2-7, reads EAGVTQFPSHSVIEKGQTVTLRCDPISGHDNLYWYRRVMGKEIKFLLHFVKESKQDESGMPNNRFLAERTGGTYSTLKVQPAELEDSGVYFCASSQWTGAASLEQYFGPGTRLTVT.

Details on this clonotype: A much larger clone lies a single base off, so this may be a read error. Because the CDR3 is missing its conserved closing phenylalanine or tryptophan, this is likely a read error. The chain couples TRBV12-5 to TRBJ2-1; the D gene is possibly TRBD2 (5 bases). Germline-derived CDR1 and CDR2 are LGHNT and FRNRAP. The V end lost 4 bases, the J end lost 4 bases, and 8 bases lay between the germline ends. CDR3 length: 13 residues. CDR3 residues: CASGSGIYNEQFL. Here the CDR3 DNA reads TGTGCTAGTGGTTCCGGGATTTACAATGAGCAGTTCTTA.

This clonotype was counted a few times. The rearrangement uses TRBV7-9 and TRBJ1-1; D is possibly TRBD1 (6 bases). The CDR3 has 15 amino acids. V lost 10 bases to trimming and J lost 2 bases, with 20 bases between them. Germline V CDR1 and CDR2: SEHNR, FQNEAQ (reference sequence). This chain's CDR3 is CATASSDSINTEAFF. The DNA of the CDR3 is TGTGCCACCGCCTCTTCGGACAGTATTAACACTGAAGCTTTCTTT. Full variable domain (missing parts from reference TRBV7-9 and TRBJ1-1): DTGVSQNPRHKITKRGQNVTFRCDPISEHNRLYWYRQTLGQGPEFLTYFQNEAQLEKSRLLSDRFSAERPKGSFSTLEIQRTEQGDSAMYLCATASSDSINTEAFFGQGTRLTVV.

This clonotype was seen repeatedly, ten times or more. The rearrangement joins TRBV12-3 or TRBV12-4 to TRBJ1-2; 7 bases map to TRBD1. The CDR3 contains 17 residues. With V trimmed by 5 bases and J by 8 bases, 20 bases remained unmatched. The CDR3 loop reads CASSLPGTDSLTMGYTF. The CDR3 nucleotides read TGTGCCAGCAGTCTCCCCGGGACAGACTCTCTAACTATGGGCTACACCTTC.